This T cell receptor (beta chain) comes out of a study of shared clonotypes between healthy human individuals. Broader study findings: Some naive CD4 clonotypes, around 4.9%, turned up in common across a handful of donors. It was the non-shared clonotypes that had lower generation probabilities than clonotypes shared by all four donors. Only blood underwent sampling, and tissue repertoires likely differ.

Profiled with immunoSEQ multiplex PCR; TCRdb holds only in-frame clones, not every one. The repertoire includes about 1 million clones, around 74% of them detected once, and about 1.5% sits in the top ten. The CDR3 sequence is 12 residues long. V gave up 6 bases and J gave up 6 bases, with 10 bases separating them. Germline lookup yields CDR1 KGHSH and CDR2 LQKENI. The study enrolled healthy HIV-negative adults without recent acute infections or vaccinations as donors. As concerns this clone: The antigen is unknown.

The chain carries TRBV18 and TRBJ2-3; D is unresolved. The sequence was collected from a man aged 18 to 29 in good health. The sample comprised memory CD4+ T cells sorted from blood. Sample subset: CD45RA-negative fraction. The CDR3 DNA reads TGTGCCAGCTCCGACCGCAGGGATACGCAGTATTTT. This gives the protein CASSDRRDTQYF.